This T cell receptor (beta chain) was documented in a study of shared clonotypes between healthy human individuals. The study's findings and limits: It was only blood that was sampled, and tissue repertoires likely differ. For naive CD4 cells, roughly 5% of clonotypes were shared across several donors.

Some 28,000 T cell genomes (around 0.2 ug DNA) went into each sorted-subset replicate. This table comes from immunoSEQ multiplex PCR, and its TCRdb copy is limited to in-frame clones, with some not included. The sample lists hundreds of thousands of clones, less than 96% occurring once. Germline CDR1 LNHDA, CDR2 SQIVND (reference sequence). The CDR3 loop spans 17 amino acids. V was pared by 6 bases and J by 1 base, with 12 bases of the junction left unmatched. On this clone: Its antigen is unknown.

This sequence joins TRBV19 and TRBJ1-5, with 7 bases matching TRBD1. Sequenced material: naive CD4+ T cells sorted from blood. Subset here: CD45RA+ positively selected. The receptor comes from a woman under 40 in good health. The CDR3 sequence: CASSGGKGALSNQPQHF. The CDR3 nucleotides read TGTGCCAGTAGCGGGGGCAAGGGGGCTTTGAGCAATCAGCCCCAGCATTTT.